The 26 T cell receptor beta chains listed next were all sequenced from one sample in a study of blood T cell repertoires in COVID-19. Sequenced by immunoSEQ multiplex PCR; TCRdb stores in-frame clones only, minus some. The sample yields a few hundred thousand clones, 88% seen once. The specimen sequenced was peripheral blood. The origin of the receptors is a woman aged 70 to 79 with COVID-19, enrolled during active disease.

The chain links TRBV21-1 to TRBJ1-2; the listed D gene, TRBD1, was not tested against the DNA. TRBV21-1 is listed as a pseudogene. There are 17 residues in the CDR3. The CDR3: CASTTRRRGQLDRGYTF. CDR3 in DNA: TGTGCCAGCACTACAAGGAGAAGAGGACAGCTCGACCGTGGCTACACCTTC.

The chain has TRBV2 and TRBJ1-1, with D possibly being TRBD1 (6 bases). This CDR3 is built from 13 residues. Germline loops: CDR1 SNHLY, CDR2 FYNNEI. The germline V and J ends were trimmed by 6 bases and 1 base, with 9 bases remaining between them. The CDR3 protein is CASRLTGNTEAFF. CDR3 bases: TGTGCCAGCAGATTGACAGGGAACACTGAAGCTTTCTTT.

In the case of this clone: A read error may produce the germline difference seen at one junction end. This specimen includes other DNA sequences encoding the same CDR3. The V gene is TRBV9, the J gene TRBJ2-7, with D possibly matching TRBD2 (7 bases). CDR1 is SGDLS and CDR2 is YYNGEE in the germline V gene. The CDR3 has 15 residues. The CDR3 bases are TGCGCCAGCAGCGTCGGGGGCGGGGGTGACTACGAGCAGTACTTC. Translating it yields CASSVGGGGDYEQYF.

This chain links TRBV11-3 with TRBJ2-7; 9 bases are shared with TRBD1. Germline V CDR1 and CDR2: SGHNT, YENEEA. The CDR3 loop spans 13 amino acids. V shed 7 bases and J 7 bases; nucleotides not matched to a gene: 8. As DNA, the CDR3 is TGTGCCAGCAAACAGGGGGCTTCAGGGGAGCAGTACTTC. It translates to CASKQGASGEQYF. The full variable domain, with the rest looked up from reference TRBV11-3 and TRBJ2-7, is EAGVVQSPRYKIIEKKQPVAFWCNPISGHNTLYWYLQNLGQGPELLIRYENEEAVDDSQLPKDRFSAERLKGVDSTLKIQPAELGDSAVYLCASKQGASGEQYFGPGTRLTVT.

The chain carries TRBV6-5 and TRBJ2-4, with TRBD1 matching 7 bases. From germline, CDR1 is MNHEY and CDR2 SVGAGI. With V trimmed by 2 bases and J by 4 bases, 5 bases remained unmatched. The length of the CDR3 is 15 residues. CDR3: CASSYGSGQKNIQYF. As DNA, the CDR3 is TGTGCCAGCAGTTACGGTTCGGGACAGAAAAACATTCAGTACTTC.

The rearrangement uses TRBV2 and TRBJ1-5, with 10 positions matching TRBD1. With 6 bases clipped from V and 2 bases from J, the junction kept 7 bases outside the gene matches. Germline-derived CDR1 and CDR2 are SNHLY and FYNNEI. The CDR3 has 16 residues. As DNA, the CDR3 is TGTGCCAGCAGCAAGCTCGGGACAGGGGGCAATCAGCCCCAGCATTTT. As protein: CASSKLGTGGNQPQHF.

The CDR3 loop is CASSLTGTADNSPLHF. The CDR3 DNA is TGTGCCAGCAGTCTAACAGGGACGGCTGATAATTCACCCCTCCACTTT. V usage is TRBV28 and J usage is TRBJ1-6, with a tentative D call TRBD1 (6 bases). The CDR3 is 16 residues long. V lost 5 bases and J lost 5, with 16 bases in between. Germline V lookup: CDR1 MDHEN, CDR2 SYDVKM.

The V gene is TRBV7-2, the J gene TRBJ2-7; 9 bases align to TRBD1. Germline V gene lookup returns CDR1 SGHTA and CDR2 FQGNSA. J was trimmed by 7 bases and V by 1 base; bases with no gene match: 5. This CDR3 spans 14 amino acids. CDR3 DNA sequence: TGTGCCAGCAGCTTAGGAACAGGGGGCAGGGAGCAGTACTTC. This gives the protein CASSLGTGGREQYF.

This clone was picked up a small number of times. The rearrangement joins TRBV28 to TRBJ1-5; D is perhaps TRBD1 (5 bases). Germline lookup yields CDR1 MDHEN and CDR2 SYDVKM. This CDR3 is built from 13 residues. Trimming took off 11 bases at V and 3 bases at J, with 14 bases between the two ends. The CDR3: CAVPGGNNQPQHF. The CDR3 DNA is TGTGCCGTTCCCGGGGGTAACAATCAGCCCCAGCATTTT. Using reference TRBV28 and TRBJ1-5 for the parts outside the CDR3, the full variable domain is DVKVTQSSRYLVKRTGEKVFLECVQDMDHENMFWYRQDPGLGLRLIYFSYDVKMKEKGDIPEGYSVSREKKERFSLILESASTNQTSMYLCAVPGGNNQPQHFGDGTRLSIL.

The rearrangement uses TRBV19 and TRBJ2-5, with 7 bases fitting TRBD1. This CDR3 is 14 amino acids long. V shed 6 bases, J shed 2 bases, and the junction held 6 bases outside the gene matches. Germline V gene data show CDR1 as LNHDA and CDR2 as SQIVND (reference sequence). DNA of the CDR3: TGTGCCAGTAGCCAAAGGGACAGACAAGAGACCCAGTACTTC. Translating gives CASSQRDRQETQYF.

This chain joins TRBV7-9 and TRBJ2-7; 7 bases are a match to TRBD1. Germline CDR1 reads SEHNR; CDR2 reads FQNEAQ (reference sequence). Trimming at V came to 8 bases and at J to 3 bases, leaving 7 bases not matched to a gene. This CDR3 contains 13 residues. Here the CDR3 reads CASSGDSYYEQYF. CDR3 bases: TGTGCCAGCTCCGGGGACAGCTACTACGAGCAGTACTTC.

The rearrangement uses TRBV30 and TRBJ1-5; 7 positions match TRBD1. The CDR3 sequence is 14 residues long. Germline V gives CDR1 GTSNPN, CDR2 SVGIG (reference sequence). V lost 2 bases, J lost 6 bases, and 7 bases stayed unmatched. In DNA, the CDR3 is TGTGCCTGGAGTCGGGCAGGGGGAGCTCAGCCCCAGCATTTT. This sequence encodes CAWSRAGGAQPQHF.

The rearrangement uses TRBV9 and TRBJ1-2, with D perhaps TRBD1 (6 bases). The V end lost 3 bases, the J end lost 7 bases, and 19 bases lay between the germline ends. The length of the CDR3 is 15 residues. Germline CDR1 and CDR2: SGDLS and YYNGEE. CDR3 in DNA: TGTGCCAGCAGCGGAGACTGGACAGTGGTCTCTGGCTACACCTTC. Its protein is CASSGDWTVVSGYTF. Full variable domain (rest looked up from reference TRBV9 and TRBJ1-2): DSGVTQTPKHLITATGQRVTLRCSPRSGDLSVYWYQQSLDQGLQFLIQYYNGEERAKGNILERFSAQQFPDLHSELNLSSLELGDSALYFCASSGDWTVVSGYTFGSGTRLTVV.

The V and J genes are TRBV6-5 and TRBJ2-7, with 8 bases that match TRBD2. The V gene's germline CDR1 is MNHEY and CDR2 SVGAGI. V lost 2 bases, J lost 1 base, and 4 bases stayed unmatched. There are 15 residues in the CDR3. CDR3 nucleotides: TGTGCCAGCAGTTACCTTACTAGCGGTTCCTACGAGCAGTACTTC. Translation: CASSYLTSGSYEQYF.

V is TRBV5-1 and J is TRBJ2-7; D might be TRBD1 (6 bases). Trimming pared 4 bases from V and 3 bases from J, leaving 17 bases between. Germline V gives CDR1 SGHRS, CDR2 YFSETQ. CDR3 length equals 15 residues. DNA of the CDR3: TGCGCCAGCAGCCCCGGGACAATCGTTAGCTACGAGCAGTACTTC. Amino acids: CASSPGTIVSYEQYF.

The chain is built from TRBV7-9 and TRBJ1-5, with D possibly matching TRBD1 (5 bases). This CDR3 is 13 amino acids long. Germline CDR1 SEHNR, CDR2 FQNEAQ (reference sequence). V gave up 5 bases and J gave up 7 bases, with 12 bases separating them. DNA for the CDR3: TGTGCCAGCAGCACCCAGGGTGGGCAGCCCCAGCATTTT. Translated, it gives CASSTQGGQPQHF. Complete variable domain (other parts from reference TRBV7-9 and TRBJ1-5): DTGVSQNPRHKITKRGQNVTFRCDPISEHNRLYWYRQTLGQGPEFLTYFQNEAQLEKSRLLSDRFSAERPKGSFSTLEIQRTEQGDSAMYLCASSTQGGQPQHFGDGTRLSIL.

The rearrangement uses TRBV6-5 and TRBJ2-7; possibly TRBD1 for D (6 bases). From germline, CDR1 is MNHEY and CDR2 SVGAGI. The CDR3 is 15 amino acids. Trimming stripped 4 bases from V and 3 bases from J, with 16 bases between. The chain's CDR3 is CASSFLKGQNYEQYF. The CDR3 nucleotides read TGTGCCAGCAGTTTTCTAAAAGGACAGAACTACGAGCAGTACTTC.

The rearrangement uses TRBV19 and TRBJ1-6; the match to TRBD1 covers 10 bases. V lost 4 bases, J lost 8 bases, and 11 bases stayed unmatched. This CDR3 is 17 amino acids long. In germline, CDR1 is LNHDA, CDR2 SQIVND (reference sequence). The CDR3 spells CASSTGFFGTGDSPLHF. CDR3 DNA sequence: TGTGCCAGTAGTACCGGTTTTTTCGGGACAGGGGATTCACCCCTCCACTTT.

This sequence joins TRBV3-1 (or the pseudogene TRBV3-2) and TRBJ1-3; TRBD1 agrees at 10 bases. Germline V gene data show CDR1 as LGHDT and CDR2 as YNNKEL (reference sequence). The CDR3 spans 17 residues. Losses at the gene ends were 2 bases for V and 2 bases for J; bases not matched to a gene: 6. The CDR3 spells CASSQSTGGFAGNTIYF. The CDR3 bases are TGTGCCAGCAGCCAATCGACAGGGGGCTTCGCTGGAAACACCATATATTTT.

The CDR3 bases are TGTGCCAGCAGCTTAAGGTCGGTTGCGCGCTACAGGCTAGTCGATGAGCAGTTCTTC. This codes for CASSLRSVARYRLVDEQFF. This chain connects TRBV7-8 to TRBJ2-1; a weak D match, TRBD1 (5 bases). Germline lookup yields CDR1 SGHVS and CDR2 FQNEAQ. The CDR3 extends over 19 amino acids. The germline V and J ends were trimmed by 2 bases and 8 bases, with 28 bases remaining between them.

The CDR3 loop is CASRMADSSYEQYF. As DNA, the CDR3 is TGTGCCAGTAGAATGGCGGATAGCTCCTACGAGCAGTACTTC. The chain joins TRBV19 to TRBJ2-7; D remains unclear. There are 14 residues in the CDR3. The V gene lost 6 bases and the J gene lost 0 bases, with 12 bases spanning the gap. The germline V gene encodes CDR1 LNHDA and CDR2 SQIVND (reference sequence).

The chain joins TRBV4-1 to TRBJ1-3, with D hard to call. This CDR3 contains 15 residues. CDR1 and CDR2 from the germline V gene are MGHRA and YSYEKL. The V gene lost 3 bases and the J gene lost 4 bases, with 13 bases spanning the gap. The CDR3 region has the DNA TGCGCCAGCAGCCAGACGGAATACTACGGAAACACCATATATTTT. The encoded protein is CASSQTEYYGNTIYF.

The V and J genes are TRBV7-6 and TRBJ1-2, with no clear D. V gave up 4 bases and J gave up 7 bases, with 13 bases separating them. The length of the CDR3 is 13 residues. Germline CDR1 and CDR2: SGHVS and FNYEAQ. The CDR3 here is CASSYIRGAGYTF. CDR3 coding DNA: TGTGCCAGCAGCTACATTCGGGGTGCTGGCTACACCTTC.

The rearrangement joins TRBV7-8 to TRBJ1-2; 7 nucleotides match TRBD1. This CDR3 contains 14 residues. Germline V gives CDR1 SGHVS, CDR2 FQNEAQ. The J segment lost 8 bases and the V segment lost 0 bases, leaving 6 bases of the junction unmatched. For the CDR3, the DNA is TGTGCCAGCAGCTTAGCCACGGACAGGCCGGGCTACACCTTC. This sequence encodes CASSLATDRPGYTF.

This clone was found once. Distinct nucleotide sequences in the sample also encode this CDR3. This chain uses TRBV29-1 with TRBJ1-1; the D gene is possibly TRBD1 (5 bases). The V and J ends lost 3 bases and 3 bases respectively, with 11 bases between them. The CDR3 consists of 13 residues. The germline CDR1 and CDR2 sequences are SQVTM and ANQGSEA. CDR3 DNA sequence: TGCAGCGTTGATTTGGGGGGGGACACTGAAGCTTTCTTT. It is translated as CSVDLGGDTEAFF. The full variable domain, in which reference TRBV29-1 and TRBJ1-1 provide the parts outside the CDR3, is SAVISQKPSRDICQRGTSLTIQCQVDSQVTMMFWYRQQPGQSLTLIATANQGSEATYESGFVIDKFPISRPNLTFSTLTVSNMSPEDSSIYLCSVDLGGDTEAFFGQGTRLTVV.

V usage is TRBV6-6 and J usage is TRBJ2-7; maybe TRBD1 (6 bases). This CDR3 comprises 15 residues. CDR1 and CDR2 (germline): MNHNY, SVGAGI (reference sequence). The ends were cut back, 0 bases at V and 4 bases at J, with 13 bases in the middle. CDR3 bases: TGTGCCAGCAGTTACTCGGTAGGACAGTTTTACGAGCAGTACTTC. Protein: CASSYSVGQFYEQYF.